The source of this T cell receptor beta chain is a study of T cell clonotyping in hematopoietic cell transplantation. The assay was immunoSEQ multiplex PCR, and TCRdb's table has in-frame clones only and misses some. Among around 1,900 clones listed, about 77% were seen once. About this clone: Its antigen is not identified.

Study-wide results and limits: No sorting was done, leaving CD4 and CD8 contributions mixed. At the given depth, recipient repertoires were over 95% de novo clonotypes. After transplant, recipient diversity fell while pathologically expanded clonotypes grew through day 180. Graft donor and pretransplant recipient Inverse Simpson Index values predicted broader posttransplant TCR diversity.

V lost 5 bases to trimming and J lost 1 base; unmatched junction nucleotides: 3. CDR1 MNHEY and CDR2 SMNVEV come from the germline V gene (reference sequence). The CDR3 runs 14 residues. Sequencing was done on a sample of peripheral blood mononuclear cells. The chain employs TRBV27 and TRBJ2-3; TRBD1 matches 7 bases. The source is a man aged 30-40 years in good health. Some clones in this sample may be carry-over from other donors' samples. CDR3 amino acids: CASSRDSRTDTQYF. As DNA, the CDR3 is TGTGCCAGCAGTAGGGACAGCCGCACAGATACGCAGTATTTT.